This T cell receptor beta chain appears in the sequencing data of a study of blood T cell repertoires in COVID-19. TCRdb's table, derived via immunoSEQ multiplex PCR, lists solely in-frame clones and lacks some. In the table there are a few hundred thousand clones, about nine tenths of which are singletons. Germline V gene data show CDR1 as LGHNA and CDR2 as YSLEER. The CDR3 has 16 residues. The J segment lost 5 bases and the V segment lost 0 bases, leaving 9 bases of the junction unmatched. The sequenced sample consisted of PBMCs or T cells enriched from blood (not recorded which). The origin of this receptor is a woman aged 18-30 years who had recovered from COVID-19. This chain links TRBV4-3 with TRBJ2-7; 8 bases are a match to TRBD1. DNA of the CDR3: TGCGCCAGCAGCCAAGATTCCGACAGGGGTCGGGACGAGCAGTACTTC. Translated, it gives CASSQDSDRGRDEQYF.